This section outlines one TCR beta chain sequence together with its context. At one of its ends the junction is not consistent with the germline gene, which may arise from a read error. This sample stems from a study of blood T cell repertoires in COVID-19. Per the authors' pipeline: Using reference gene primer amplification, nucleated cell counts were estimated. Profiled with immunoSEQ multiplex PCR; TCRdb holds only in-frame clones, not every one. That table gives V, J and clone size, and the DNA gave D and trimming. The sample includes 60,000 to 65,000 clones, approximately 90% of them seen just once. The germline gives CDR1 KGHDR, CDR2 SFDVKD. This CDR3 is 14 amino acids long.

The sample comprised peripheral blood. V usage is TRBV24-1 and J usage is TRBJ1-3; TRBD1 might be the D (5 bases). This sequence originates from a human donor with active COVID-19. The donor label of this sample is uncertain. The CDR3 coding sequence is TGTGCCACTAGTGCGGAGGGGCGCGGGAACACCATATATTTT. Amino acids: CATSAEGRGNTIYF.